This T cell receptor (beta chain) originates from a study of blood T cell repertoires in COVID-19. Individuals drawn from under 30 US areas were about 18 to 95 years old. Trimming took 1 base from V and 6 from J, leaving 10 bases between them. Germline V gives CDR1 LNHDA, CDR2 SQIVND (reference sequence). CDR3 size: 14 residues. Methods used by the authors: Cell counts per sample came from amplifying reference gene primers. Using immunoSEQ multiplex PCR, the repertoire was profiled, and TCRdb retains in-frame clones only, with some absent. V, J and clone size derive from that table, while D and trimming were established from the DNA sequence. This table has around 360,000 clones, about 90% appearing once.

The sequence derives from a woman aged 25 to 39 who had recovered from COVID-19. The chain carries TRBV19 and TRBJ1-5; TRBD1 might be the D (5 bases). Source material: PBMCs or T cells enriched from blood (not recorded which). This chain's CDR3 is CASSIVRGGQPQHF. The CDR3 DNA is TGTGCCAGTAGTATAGTGAGGGGAGGTCAGCCCCAGCATTTT.